This T cell receptor (beta chain) was recovered during a study of shared clonotypes between healthy human individuals. This table comes from immunoSEQ multiplex PCR, and its TCRdb copy is limited to in-frame clones, with some not included. Among about 500,000 clones listed, about 74% were seen once. Trimming shortened V by 5 bases and J by 3 bases, and 13 bases separated the two germline ends. This CDR3 spans 14 amino acids. Looked up from germline, CDR1 is SGHTA and CDR2 is FQGTGA. For this clone: This sample also contains other DNA sequences that code for the same CDR3.

The sequence was obtained from a woman between 40 and 50 years old in good health. Some clones in this sample may be carry-over from other donors' samples. V is TRBV7-3 and J is TRBJ1-1; possibly TRBD1 for D (6 bases). The sequenced sample consisted of PBMCs. The CDR3 protein is CASSPLGGDTEAFF. As DNA, the CDR3 is TGTGCCAGCAGCCCCCTAGGGGGGGACACTGAAGCTTTCTTT.